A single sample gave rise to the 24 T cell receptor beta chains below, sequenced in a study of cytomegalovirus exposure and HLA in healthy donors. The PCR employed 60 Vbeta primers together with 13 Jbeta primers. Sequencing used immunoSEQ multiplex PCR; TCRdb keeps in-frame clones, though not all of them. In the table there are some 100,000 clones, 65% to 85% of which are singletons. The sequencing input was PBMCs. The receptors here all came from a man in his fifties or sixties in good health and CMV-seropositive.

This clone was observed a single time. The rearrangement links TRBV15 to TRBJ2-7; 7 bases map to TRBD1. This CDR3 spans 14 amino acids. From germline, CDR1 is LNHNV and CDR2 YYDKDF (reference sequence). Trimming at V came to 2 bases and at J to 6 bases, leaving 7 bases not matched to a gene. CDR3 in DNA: TGTGCCACCAGCAGACCGGGACAGCACCTCGAGCAGTACTTC. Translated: CATSRPGQHLEQYF.

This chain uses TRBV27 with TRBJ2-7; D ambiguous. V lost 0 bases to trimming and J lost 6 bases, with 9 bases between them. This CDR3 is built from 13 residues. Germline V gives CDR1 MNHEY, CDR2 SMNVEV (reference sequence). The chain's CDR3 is CASSLSRRREQYF. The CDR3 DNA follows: TGTGCCAGCAGTTTATCCCGGCGGCGCGAGCAGTACTTC.

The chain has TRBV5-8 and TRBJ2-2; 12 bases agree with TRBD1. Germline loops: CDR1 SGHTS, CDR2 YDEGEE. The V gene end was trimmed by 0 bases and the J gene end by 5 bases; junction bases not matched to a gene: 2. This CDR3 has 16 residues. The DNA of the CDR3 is TGTGCCAGCAGCTTGGCGGGACAGGGGGCGACCGGGGAGCTGTTTTTT. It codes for CASSLAGQGATGELFF.

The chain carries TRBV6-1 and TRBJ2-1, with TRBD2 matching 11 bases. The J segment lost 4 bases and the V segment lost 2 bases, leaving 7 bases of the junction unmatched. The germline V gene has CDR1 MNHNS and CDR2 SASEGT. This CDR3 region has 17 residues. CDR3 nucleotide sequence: TGTGCCAGCAGTGAAAGGGGGTCTAGCGGGGGGTACAATGAGCAGTTCTTC. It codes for CASSERGSSGGYNEQFF.

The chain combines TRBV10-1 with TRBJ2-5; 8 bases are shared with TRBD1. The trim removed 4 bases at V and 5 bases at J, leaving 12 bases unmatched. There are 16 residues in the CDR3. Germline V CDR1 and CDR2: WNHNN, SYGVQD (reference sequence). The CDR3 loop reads CASSATRTGSRETQYF. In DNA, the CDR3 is TGCGCCAGCAGTGCAACGAGGACAGGGTCGCGGGAGACCCAGTACTTC.

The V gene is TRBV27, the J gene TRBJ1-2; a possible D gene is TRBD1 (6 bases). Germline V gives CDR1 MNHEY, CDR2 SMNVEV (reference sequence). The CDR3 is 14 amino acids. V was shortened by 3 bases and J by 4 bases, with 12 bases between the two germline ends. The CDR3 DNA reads TGTGCCAGCAGTTTCGGCGGCAGGGGCTATGGCTACACCTTC. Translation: CASSFGGRGYGYTF.

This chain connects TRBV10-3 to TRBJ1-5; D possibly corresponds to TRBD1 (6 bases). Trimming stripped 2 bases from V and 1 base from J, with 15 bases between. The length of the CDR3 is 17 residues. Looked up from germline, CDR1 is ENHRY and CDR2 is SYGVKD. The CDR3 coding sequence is TGTGCCATCAGTGAGACCAAGGGGGGGACAAGCAATCAGCCCCAGCATTTT. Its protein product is CAISETKGGTSNQPQHF.

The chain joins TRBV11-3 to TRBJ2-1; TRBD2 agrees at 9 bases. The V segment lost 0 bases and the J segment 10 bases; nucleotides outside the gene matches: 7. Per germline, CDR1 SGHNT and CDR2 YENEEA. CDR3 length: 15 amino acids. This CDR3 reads CASSLDIVGTSEQFF. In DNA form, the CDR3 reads TGTGCCAGCAGCTTAGACATCGTTGGGACTAGCGAGCAGTTCTTC.

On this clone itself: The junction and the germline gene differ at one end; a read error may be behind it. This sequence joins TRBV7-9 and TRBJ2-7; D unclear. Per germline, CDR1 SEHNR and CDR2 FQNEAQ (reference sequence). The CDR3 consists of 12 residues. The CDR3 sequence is CSSSPLSHEQYF. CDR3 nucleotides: TGTTCCAGCAGCCCGCTGAGCCACGAGCAGTACTTC.

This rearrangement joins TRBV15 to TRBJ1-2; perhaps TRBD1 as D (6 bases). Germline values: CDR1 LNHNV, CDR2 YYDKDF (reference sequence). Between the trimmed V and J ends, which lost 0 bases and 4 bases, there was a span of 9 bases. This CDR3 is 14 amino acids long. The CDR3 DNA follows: TGTGCCACCAGCAGAGATAGGGACACCTATGGCTACACCTTC. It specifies CATSRDRDTYGYTF.

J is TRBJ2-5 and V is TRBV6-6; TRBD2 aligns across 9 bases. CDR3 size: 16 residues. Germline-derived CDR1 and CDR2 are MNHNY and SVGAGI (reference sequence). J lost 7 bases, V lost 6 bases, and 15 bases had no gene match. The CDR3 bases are TGTGCCAGCAGCCGGACTCGGGATAGCGGGGGCTGGACCCAGTACTTC. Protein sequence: CASSRTRDSGGWTQYF.

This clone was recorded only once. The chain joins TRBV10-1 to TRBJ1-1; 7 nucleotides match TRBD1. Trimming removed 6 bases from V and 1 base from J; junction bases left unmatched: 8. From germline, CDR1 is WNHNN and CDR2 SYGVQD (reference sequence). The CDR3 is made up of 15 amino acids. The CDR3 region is CASSPTGQSNTEAFF. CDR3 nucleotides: TGCGCCAGCAGCCCGACGGGACAGTCGAACACTGAAGCTTTCTTT.

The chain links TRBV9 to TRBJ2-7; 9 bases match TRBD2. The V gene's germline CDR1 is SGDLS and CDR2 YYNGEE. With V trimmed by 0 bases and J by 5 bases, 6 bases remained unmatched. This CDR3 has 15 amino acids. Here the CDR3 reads CASSVGKREVNEQYF. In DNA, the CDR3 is TGTGCCAGCAGCGTAGGAAAGCGGGAGGTTAACGAGCAGTACTTC.

The DNA of the CDR3 is TGTGCCAGCAGCTTATCAGACAGGGGAAACACAGATACGCAGTATTTT. It codes for CASSLSDRGNTDTQYF. The rearrangement links TRBV13 to TRBJ2-3; 8 bases map to TRBD1. This CDR3 is built from 16 residues. V lost 2 bases to trimming and J lost 2 bases; unmatched junction nucleotides: 6. Germline CDR1 is PRHDT and CDR2 is FYEKMQ (reference sequence).

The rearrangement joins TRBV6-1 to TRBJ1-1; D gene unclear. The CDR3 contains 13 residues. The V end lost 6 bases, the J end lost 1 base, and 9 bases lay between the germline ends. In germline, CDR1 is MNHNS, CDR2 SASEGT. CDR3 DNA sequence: TGTGCCAGCAGCCCCCCCGGGAACACTGAAGCTTTCTTT. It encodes CASSPPGNTEAFF.

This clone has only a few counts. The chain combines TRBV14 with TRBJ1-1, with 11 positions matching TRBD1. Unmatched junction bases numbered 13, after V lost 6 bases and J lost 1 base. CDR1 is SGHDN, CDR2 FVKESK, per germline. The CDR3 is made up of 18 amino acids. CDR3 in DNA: TGTGCCAGCAGTCCAAAGACCGGGACAGGGGGTAGGAACACTGAAGCTTTCTTT. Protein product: CASSPKTGTGGRNTEAFF.

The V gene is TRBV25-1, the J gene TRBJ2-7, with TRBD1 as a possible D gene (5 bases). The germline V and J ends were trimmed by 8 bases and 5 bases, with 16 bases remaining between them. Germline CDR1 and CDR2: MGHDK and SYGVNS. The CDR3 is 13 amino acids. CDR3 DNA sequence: TGTGCCAGCGCCGATAAGGGGCCGAACGAGCAGTACTTC. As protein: CASADKGPNEQYF.

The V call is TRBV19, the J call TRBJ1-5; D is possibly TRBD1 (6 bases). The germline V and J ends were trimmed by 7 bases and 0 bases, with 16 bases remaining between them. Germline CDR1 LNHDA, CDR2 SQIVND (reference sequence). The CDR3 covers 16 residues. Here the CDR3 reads CASNADRTYSNQPQHF. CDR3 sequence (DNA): TGTGCCAGTAACGCCGACAGGACATATAGCAATCAGCCCCAGCATTTT. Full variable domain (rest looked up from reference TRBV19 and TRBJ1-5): DGGITQSPKYLFRKEGQNVTLSCEQNLNHDAMYWYRQDPGQGLRLIYYSQIVNDFQKGDIAEGYSVSREKKESFPLTVTSAQKNPTAFYLCASNADRTYSNQPQHFGDGTRLSIL.

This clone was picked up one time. CDR3 DNA sequence: TGTGCCAGCACTGGCGGGGGACTGGAGACCCAGTACTTC. Translated, it gives CASTGGGLETQYF. This chain uses TRBV11-2 with TRBJ2-5; 7 positions agree with TRBD2. The V segment lost 7 bases and the J segment 5 bases; nucleotides outside the gene matches: 7. CDR3 length: 13 residues. The V gene's germline CDR1 is SGHAT and CDR2 FQNNGV.

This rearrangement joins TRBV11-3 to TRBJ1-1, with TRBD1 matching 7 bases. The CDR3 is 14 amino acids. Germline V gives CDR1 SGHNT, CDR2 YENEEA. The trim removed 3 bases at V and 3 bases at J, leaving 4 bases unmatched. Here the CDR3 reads CASSFRTGDTEAFF. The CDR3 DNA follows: TGTGCCAGCAGCTTCCGGACAGGAGACACTGAAGCTTTCTTT.

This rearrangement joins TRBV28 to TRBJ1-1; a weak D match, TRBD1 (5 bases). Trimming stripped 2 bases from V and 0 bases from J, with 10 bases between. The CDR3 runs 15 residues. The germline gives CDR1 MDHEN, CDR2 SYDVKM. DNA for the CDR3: TGTGCCAGCAGTTTACCGGGGGGGATGAACACTGAAGCTTTCTTT. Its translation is CASSLPGGMNTEAFF.

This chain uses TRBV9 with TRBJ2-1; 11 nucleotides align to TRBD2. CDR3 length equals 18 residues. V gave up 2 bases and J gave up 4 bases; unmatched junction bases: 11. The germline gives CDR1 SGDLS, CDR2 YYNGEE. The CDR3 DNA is TGTGCCAGCAGCGTCATAGCGGGAGGGTCTGGAATTTACAATGAGCAGTTCTTC. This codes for CASSVIAGGSGIYNEQFF.

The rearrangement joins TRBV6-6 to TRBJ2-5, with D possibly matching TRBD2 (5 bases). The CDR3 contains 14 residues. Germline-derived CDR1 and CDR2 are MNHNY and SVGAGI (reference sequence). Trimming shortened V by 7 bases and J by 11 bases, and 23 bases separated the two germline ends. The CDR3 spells CASKEEGLVTEQYF. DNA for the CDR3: TGTGCCAGCAAGGAGGAAGGGTTAGTTACGGAGCAGTACTTC.

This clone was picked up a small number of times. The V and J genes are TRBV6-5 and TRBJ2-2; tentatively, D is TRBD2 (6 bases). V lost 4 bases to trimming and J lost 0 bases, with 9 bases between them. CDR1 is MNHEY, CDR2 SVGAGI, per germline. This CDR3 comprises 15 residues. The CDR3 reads CASSWRRANTGELFF. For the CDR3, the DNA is TGTGCCAGCAGTTGGCGGAGGGCGAACACCGGGGAGCTGTTTTTT.